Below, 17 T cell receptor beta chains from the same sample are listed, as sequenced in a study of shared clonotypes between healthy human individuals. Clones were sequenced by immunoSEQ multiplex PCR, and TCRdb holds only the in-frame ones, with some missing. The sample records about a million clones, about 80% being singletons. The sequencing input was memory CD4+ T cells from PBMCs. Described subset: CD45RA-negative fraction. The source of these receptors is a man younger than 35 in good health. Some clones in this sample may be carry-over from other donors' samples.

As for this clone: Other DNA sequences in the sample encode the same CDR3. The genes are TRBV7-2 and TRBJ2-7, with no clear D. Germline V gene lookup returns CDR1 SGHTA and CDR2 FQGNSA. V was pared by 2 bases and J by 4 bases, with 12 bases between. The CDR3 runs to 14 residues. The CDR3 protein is CASSLLAGPYEQYF. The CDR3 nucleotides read TGTGCCAGCAGCTTACTCGCTGGACCTTACGAGCAGTACTTC.

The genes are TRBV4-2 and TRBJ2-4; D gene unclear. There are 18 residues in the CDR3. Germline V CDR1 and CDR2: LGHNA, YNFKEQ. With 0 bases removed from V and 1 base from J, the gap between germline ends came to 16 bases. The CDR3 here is CASSQDPKMPQAKNIQYF. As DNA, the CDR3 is TGTGCCAGCAGCCAAGACCCTAAAATGCCCCAGGCCAAAAACATTCAGTACTTC.

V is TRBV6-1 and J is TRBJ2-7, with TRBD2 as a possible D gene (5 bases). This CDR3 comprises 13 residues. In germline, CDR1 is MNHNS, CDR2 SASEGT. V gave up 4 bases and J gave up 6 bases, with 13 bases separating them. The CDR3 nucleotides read TGTGCCAGCAGTGGCCCCTCCAGCGGCGAGCAGTACTTC. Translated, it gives CASSGPSSGEQYF.

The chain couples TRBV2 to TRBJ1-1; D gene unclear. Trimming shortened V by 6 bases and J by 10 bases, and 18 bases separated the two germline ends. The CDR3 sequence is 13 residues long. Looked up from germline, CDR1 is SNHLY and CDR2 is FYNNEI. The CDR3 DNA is TGTGCCAGCAGCCCGTCCGGGTCGGCCGGAGCTTTCTTT. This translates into CASSPSGSAGAFF.

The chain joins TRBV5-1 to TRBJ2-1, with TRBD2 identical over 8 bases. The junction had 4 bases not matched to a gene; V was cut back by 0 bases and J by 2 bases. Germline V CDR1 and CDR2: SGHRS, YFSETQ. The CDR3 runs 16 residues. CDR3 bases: TGCGCCAGCAGCTTGGGACTAGCGCGAACCTACAATGAGCAGTTCTTC. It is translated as CASSLGLARTYNEQFF.

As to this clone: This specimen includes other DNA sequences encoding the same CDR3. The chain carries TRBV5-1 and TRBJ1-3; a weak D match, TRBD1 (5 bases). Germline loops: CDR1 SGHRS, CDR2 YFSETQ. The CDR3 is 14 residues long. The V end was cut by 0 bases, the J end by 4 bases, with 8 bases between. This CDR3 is CASSLAGSGNTIYF. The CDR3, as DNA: TGCGCCAGCAGCTTGGCAGGGTCCGGAAACACCATATATTTT.

The CDR3 DNA is TGTGCCAGCAGCTGGGGAGGGGAGGGCTATGGCTACACCTTC. This sequence encodes CASSWGGEGYGYTF. The chain couples TRBV5-4 to TRBJ1-2, with a tentative D call TRBD1 (5 bases). With 3 bases removed from V and 4 bases from J, the gap between germline ends came to 13 bases. The CDR3 loop spans 14 amino acids. Germline V gene data show CDR1 as SGHNT and CDR2 as YYREEE (reference sequence). Looking up the rest from reference TRBV5-4 and TRBJ1-2 gives the full variable domain: ETGVTQSPTHLIKTRGQQVTLRCSSQSGHNTVSWYQQALGQGPQFIFQYYREEENGRGNFPPRFSGLQFPNYSSELNVNALELDDSALYLCASSWGGEGYGYTFGSGTRLTVV.

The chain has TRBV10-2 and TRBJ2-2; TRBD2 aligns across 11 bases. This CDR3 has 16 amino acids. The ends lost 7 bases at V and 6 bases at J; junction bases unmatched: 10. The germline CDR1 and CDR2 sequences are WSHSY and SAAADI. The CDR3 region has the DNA TGCGCCAGCAAACTAGCGGGAGAAGGTCGGGCCGGGGAGCTGTTTTTT. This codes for CASKLAGEGRAGELFF.

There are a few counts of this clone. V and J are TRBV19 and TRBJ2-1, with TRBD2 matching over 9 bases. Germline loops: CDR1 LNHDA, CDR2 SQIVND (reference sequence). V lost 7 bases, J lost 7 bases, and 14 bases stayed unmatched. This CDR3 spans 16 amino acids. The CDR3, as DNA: TGTGCCAGTAACCCCATGGCTAGCGGGAAAGGAAATGAGCAGTTCTTC. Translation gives CASNPMASGKGNEQFF.

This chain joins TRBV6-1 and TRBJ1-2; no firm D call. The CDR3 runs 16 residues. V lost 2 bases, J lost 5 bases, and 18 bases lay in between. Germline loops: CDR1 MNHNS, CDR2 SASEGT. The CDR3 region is CASSEYSYRVGYGYTF. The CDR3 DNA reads TGTGCCAGCAGTGAATATAGTTATAGGGTCGGGTATGGCTACACCTTC.

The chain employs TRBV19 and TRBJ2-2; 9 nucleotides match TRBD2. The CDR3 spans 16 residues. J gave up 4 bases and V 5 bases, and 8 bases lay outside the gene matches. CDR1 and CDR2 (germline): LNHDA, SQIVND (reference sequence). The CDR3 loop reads CASSLGSGSITGELFF. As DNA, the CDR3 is TGTGCCAGTAGTCTTGGTAGCGGGAGTATCACCGGGGAGCTGTTTTTT.

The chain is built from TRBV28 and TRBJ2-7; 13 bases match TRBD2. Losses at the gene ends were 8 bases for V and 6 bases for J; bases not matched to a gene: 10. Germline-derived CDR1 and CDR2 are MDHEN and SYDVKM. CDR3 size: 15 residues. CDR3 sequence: CASCTGTSGISEQYF. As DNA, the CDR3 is TGTGCCAGCTGTACGGGGACTAGCGGGATCTCCGAGCAGTACTTC.

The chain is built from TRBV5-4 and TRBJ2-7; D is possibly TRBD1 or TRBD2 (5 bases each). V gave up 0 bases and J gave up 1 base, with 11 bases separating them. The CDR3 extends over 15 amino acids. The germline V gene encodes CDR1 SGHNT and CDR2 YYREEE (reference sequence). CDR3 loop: CASSLAGAASYEQYF. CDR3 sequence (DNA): TGTGCCAGCAGCTTGGCCGGGGCCGCTTCCTACGAGCAGTACTTC.

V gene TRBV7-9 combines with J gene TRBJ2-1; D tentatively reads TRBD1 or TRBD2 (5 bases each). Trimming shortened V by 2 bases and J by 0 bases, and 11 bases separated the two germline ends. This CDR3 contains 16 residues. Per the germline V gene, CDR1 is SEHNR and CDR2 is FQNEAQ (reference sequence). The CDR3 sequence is CASSLLTGRSYNEQFF. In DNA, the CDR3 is TGTGCCAGCAGCTTATTAACGGGACGCTCCTACAATGAGCAGTTCTTC.

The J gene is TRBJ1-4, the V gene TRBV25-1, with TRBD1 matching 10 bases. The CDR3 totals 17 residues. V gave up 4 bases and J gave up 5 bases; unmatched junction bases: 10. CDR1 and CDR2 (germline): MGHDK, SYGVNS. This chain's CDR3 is CASSGRPGTGVNEKLFF. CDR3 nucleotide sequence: TGTGCCAGCAGTGGCCGTCCCGGGACAGGGGTCAATGAAAAACTGTTTTTT.

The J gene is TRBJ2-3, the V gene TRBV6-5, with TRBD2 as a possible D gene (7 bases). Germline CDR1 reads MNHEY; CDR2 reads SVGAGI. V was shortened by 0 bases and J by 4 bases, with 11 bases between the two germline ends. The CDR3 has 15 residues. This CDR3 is CASSYSGGAADTQYF. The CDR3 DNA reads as TGTGCCAGCAGTTACTCAGGGGGGGCTGCAGATACGCAGTATTTT.

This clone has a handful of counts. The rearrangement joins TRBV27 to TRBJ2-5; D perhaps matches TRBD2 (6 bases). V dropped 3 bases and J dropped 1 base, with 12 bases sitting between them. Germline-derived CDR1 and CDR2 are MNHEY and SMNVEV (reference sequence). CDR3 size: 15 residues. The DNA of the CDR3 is TGTGCCAGCAGTTTTTCGGGGAGGACCCAAGAGACCCAGTACTTC. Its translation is CASSFSGRTQETQYF.